This T cell receptor (beta chain) appears in the sequencing data of a study of cytomegalovirus exposure and HLA in healthy donors. Study in general: Roughly 180 million T cells yielded approximately 110 million unique TCR beta sequences in earlier analysis.

PCR primers comprised 60 Vbeta and 13 Jbeta primers. Generated by immunoSEQ multiplex PCR, the TCRdb table keeps only in-frame clones and is missing some. Seen here are about 150,000 clones, approximately 85% observed once, and the top ten hold over 2%. This clone was seen only once. Trimming removed 2 bases from V and 6 bases from J, with 11 bases in between. This CDR3 comprises 14 residues. Germline V lookup: CDR1 SGHKS, CDR2 YYEKEE (reference sequence). This TCR was sampled from a man between 25 and 39 years old in good health and CMV-seropositive. The gene calls are TRBV5-5 and TRBJ2-2; weak D call: TRBD1 (6 bases). Input material: PBMCs. DNA for the CDR3: TGTGCCAGCAGCTTAGGGACATACGCCGGGGAGCTGTTTTTT. It specifies CASSLGTYAGELFF.